Below, 2 T cell receptor beta chains from the same sample are listed, as sequenced in a study of CD8 T cells in ankylosing spondylitis. TCRdb reanalysed the 5' RACE reads using MiXCR and keeps one entry per CDR3 protein. The sample gives roughly 260,000 distinct CDR3 sequences, about 19% of which show up once; 7.5% to 9% is in the top ten. Material for sequencing was blood, either unsorted or a sorted T cell fraction (not recorded which). Receptor source: a male donor with ankylosing spondylitis or in good health (not recorded which).

This clonotype was counted between two and nine times. The V gene is TRBV12-3 or TRBV12-4, the J gene TRBJ2-1; D is ambiguous. The CDR3 contains 15 residues. Between the trimmed V and J ends, which lost 2 bases and 5 bases, there was a span of 13 bases. The DNA of the CDR3 is TGTGCCAGCAGTTTAAACGCCGGTACCGACAATGAGCAGTTCTTC. The encoded protein is CASSLNAGTDNEQFF.

This clonotype was seen repeatedly, ten times or more. At one end the junction does not follow the germline gene, possibly because of a read error. The chain combines TRBV7-3 with TRBJ1-1, with TRBD1 matching 9 bases. Germline V lookup: CDR1 SGHTA, CDR2 FQGTGA. This CDR3 spans 18 amino acids. The CDR3 reads CASSLTTGGISRNTEAFF. The DNA for the CDR3 is TGTGCCAGCAGCCTAACGACAGGGGGTATCTCAAGGAACACTGAAGCTTTCTTT.